These 22 T cell receptor beta chains came from one sample sequenced in a study of T cell responses to AZD1222 COVID-19 vaccine. Repertoires were generated with immunoSEQ multiplex PCR, while TCRdb's copy carries only in-frame clones and drops some. Among more than 90,000 clones listed, more than 75% were seen once. The material was peripheral blood, obtained 28 days after the second AZD1222 dose. These receptors were taken from an adult who received the AZD1222 COVID-19 vaccine.

V is TRBV2 and J is TRBJ1-4, with D unresolved. V gave up 8 bases and J gave up 8 bases, with 12 bases separating them. The germline gives CDR1 SNHLY, CDR2 FYNNEI. The CDR3 is 12 residues long. CDR3 amino acids: CASSSGSEKLFF. Written as DNA, the CDR3 is TGTGCCAGCTCGTCGGGAAGCGAAAAACTGTTTTTT.

V and J are TRBV9 and TRBJ2-1; 10 bases line up with TRBD2. Germline assignment: CDR1 SGDLS and CDR2 YYNGEE. Unmatched junction bases numbered 7, after V lost 1 base and J lost 6 bases. The CDR3 sequence is 16 residues long. The CDR3 DNA sequence: TGTGCCAGCAGCGTATCAAGCGGGGGGGCGTCCAATGAGCAGTTCTTC. It is translated as CASSVSSGGASNEQFF.

The chain carries TRBV18 and TRBJ2-3; weak D call: TRBD2 (5 bases). This CDR3 region has 17 residues. Germline V gene sequence: CDR1 KGHSH, CDR2 LQKENI. V was trimmed by 1 base and J by 3 bases, leaving 17 bases between them. Written as DNA, the CDR3 is TGTGCCAGCTCACCACTCCCCCGGCTAGCAATGACAGATACGCAGTATTTT. The encoded protein is CASSPLPRLAMTDTQYF.

This sequence joins TRBV27 and TRBJ2-2, with unresolved D. Germline V gene sequence: CDR1 MNHEY, CDR2 SMNVEV (reference sequence). There are 13 residues in the CDR3. V dropped 4 bases and J dropped 0 bases, with 3 bases sitting between them. The CDR3 bases are TGTGCCAGCAGTTCCGCGAACACCGGGGAGCTGTTTTTT. It yields the protein CASSSANTGELFF.

The V and J genes are TRBV5-1 and TRBJ2-3; TRBD1 is a possible D gene (5 bases). The V gene lost 4 bases and the J gene lost 1 base, with 16 bases spanning the gap. Germline-derived CDR1 and CDR2 are SGHRS and YFSETQ. There are 16 residues in the CDR3. As DNA, the CDR3 is TGCGCCAGCAGCCGAAGAGATACAGGCCGCACAGATACGCAGTATTTT. It translates to CASSRRDTGRTDTQYF.

V and J are TRBV5-5 and TRBJ2-5; TRBD2 matches 14 bases. The CDR3 spans 16 residues. The trim removed 0 bases at V and 5 bases at J, leaving 3 bases unmatched. Germline CDR1 is SGHKS and CDR2 is YYEKEE (reference sequence). In DNA form, the CDR3 reads TGTGCCAGCAGCTTGGCCAGACTAGCGGGAGGGGAGACCCAGTACTTC. Translation gives CASSLARLAGGETQYF.

This clone was observed a single time. The V and J genes are TRBV2 and TRBJ1-4; 9 nucleotides align to TRBD1. V dropped 6 bases and J dropped 4; count of bases not matched to a gene: 6. This CDR3 region has 15 residues. Germline CDR1 reads SNHLY; CDR2 reads FYNNEI. CDR3 DNA sequence: TGTGCCAGCAGCAATGACAGGGGGTTTAATGAAAAACTGTTTTTT. Protein sequence: CASSNDRGFNEKLFF.

This sequence joins TRBV2 and TRBJ2-5, with TRBD2 matching 10 bases. V was pared by 4 bases and J by 5 bases, with 10 bases of the junction left unmatched. The V gene's germline CDR1 is SNHLY and CDR2 FYNNEI. This CDR3 spans 16 amino acids. The CDR3 is CASSGVAGGLWETQYF. CDR3 bases: TGTGCCAGCAGTGGGGTAGCGGGGGGTTTGTGGGAGACCCAGTACTTC.

V usage is TRBV9 and J usage is TRBJ2-2; D could derive from TRBD1 or TRBD2 (5 bases each). Deletions cut 2 bases from V and 2 bases from J, with 10 bases between. The CDR3 covers 15 residues. Germline assignment: CDR1 SGDLS and CDR2 YYNGEE. CDR3 in amino acids: CASSVPGRNTGELFF. For the CDR3, the DNA is TGTGCCAGCAGCGTTCCGGGACGTAACACCGGGGAGCTGTTTTTT.

This clone was seen a single time. The rearrangement links TRBV7-2 to TRBJ1-2, with D possibly TRBD1 on 5 matching bases. Germline V gene lookup returns CDR1 SGHTA and CDR2 FQGNSA. V lost 2 bases, J lost 0 bases, and 16 bases lay in between. The CDR3 contains 17 residues. The CDR3 reads CASSLSGRGVTNYGYTF. Written as DNA, the CDR3 is TGTGCCAGCAGCTTATCGGGTCGGGGGGTCACTAACTATGGCTACACCTTC.

The chain combines TRBV12-1 with TRBJ1-2; TRBD1 reflects the table's D call only, with no check against the DNA. TRBV12-1 is a known pseudogene. CDR3 length equals 14 residues. In DNA form, the CDR3 reads TGTGCCAGCAGCTTTGGACAGATTTACTATGGCTACACCTTC. As protein: CASSFGQIYYGYTF.

The chain joins TRBV4-2 to TRBJ1-4, with D uncertain. Germline CDR1 LGHNA, CDR2 YNFKEQ. Deletions cut 0 bases from V and 0 bases from J, with 14 bases between. There are 18 residues in the CDR3. The DNA of the CDR3 is TGTGCCAGCAGCCAAGATCCCCAAATTCATGCAACTAATGAAAAACTGTTTTTT. It is translated as CASSQDPQIHATNEKLFF.

This chain joins TRBV29-1 and TRBJ2-7, with TRBD2 identical over 9 bases. Trimming removed 7 bases from V and 6 bases from J; junction bases left unmatched: 13. Germline V CDR1 and CDR2: SQVTM, ANQGSEA. The CDR3 runs to 14 residues. The CDR3 DNA sequence: TGCAGCGGTGGTTCTCTAGCGGGAAGTAGCGAGCAGTACTTC. Translating gives CSGGSLAGSSEQYF.

The chain employs TRBV6-4 and TRBJ1-1; D is ambiguous. This CDR3 spans 14 amino acids. Germline V lookup: CDR1 MRHNA, CDR2 SNTAGT. Trimming removed 7 bases from V and 1 base from J, with 13 bases in between. The CDR3 nucleotides are TGTGCCAGCACCGCTTCAGCGGGGAACACTGAAGCTTTCTTT. It encodes CASTASAGNTEAFF.

V usage is TRBV6-6 and J usage is TRBJ1-4; 7 positions agree with TRBD1. The CDR3 is 15 amino acids. Germline values: CDR1 MNHNY, CDR2 SVGAGI (reference sequence). J lost 4 bases, V lost 6 bases, and 8 bases had no gene match. Here the CDR3 reads CASRPPGGFNEKLFF. Written as DNA, the CDR3 is TGTGCCAGCAGGCCTCCAGGGGGATTTAATGAAAAACTGTTTTTT.

This chain links TRBV18 with TRBJ1-6; 9 nucleotides match TRBD1. Looked up from germline, CDR1 is KGHSH and CDR2 is LQKENI. CDR3 length: 15 amino acids. V shed 4 bases, J shed 10 bases, and the junction held 8 bases outside the gene matches. As DNA, the CDR3 is TGTGCCAGCTCACGGGACAGGGCTCTAGGATCACCCCTCCACTTT. It encodes CASSRDRALGSPLHF.

This sequence joins TRBV6-5 and TRBJ1-1; possibly TRBD1 for D (5 bases). V gave up 4 bases and J gave up 5 bases, with 20 bases separating them. Looked up from germline, CDR1 is MNHEY and CDR2 is SVGAGI. This CDR3 has 16 residues. The CDR3 coding sequence is TGTGCCAGCAGTTCTGATCCGGGACTGGCTCGTACTGAAGCTTTCTTT. Translation gives CASSSDPGLARTEAFF.

The rearrangement uses TRBV6-5 and TRBJ1-4; D uncertain. CDR1 is MNHEY and CDR2 is SVGAGI in the germline V gene. Trimming pared 7 bases from V and 3 bases from J, leaving 15 bases between. The length of the CDR3 is 15 residues. The CDR3 loop is CASKPGPNPNEKLFF. In nucleotides, the CDR3 is TGTGCCAGCAAACCTGGTCCTAACCCTAATGAAAAACTGTTTTTT.

The CDR3 nucleotides read TGTGCCAGCAGCCCCCGGGACAACTTGAACACTGAAGCTTTCTTT. Protein product: CASSPRDNLNTEAFF. J is TRBJ1-1 and V is TRBV5-6; tentative D call: TRBD1 (6 bases). Germline V gene lookup returns CDR1 SGHDT and CDR2 YYEEEE. With 4 bases removed from V and 0 bases from J, the gap between germline ends came to 13 bases. The CDR3 totals 15 residues.

This chain links TRBV18 with TRBJ1-4; no firm D call. This CDR3 comprises 16 residues. With 3 bases removed from V and 7 bases from J, the gap between germline ends came to 18 bases. Germline loops: CDR1 KGHSH, CDR2 LQKENI. CDR3 amino acids: CASSPTKGRFSEKLFF. CDR3 nucleotide sequence: TGTGCCAGCTCACCGACTAAAGGGCGCTTCAGTGAAAAACTGTTTTTT.

The table lists this clone with a count of one. The V call is TRBV11-1, the J call TRBJ2-2; no definite D call. The CDR3 has 14 residues. Per germline, CDR1 SGHAT and CDR2 FQDESV (reference sequence). V was pared by 5 bases and J by 5 bases, with 12 bases between. DNA for the CDR3: TGTGCCAGCAGCCAAATACAGTGGACCGGGGAGCTGTTTTTT. This codes for CASSQIQWTGELFF.

The chain carries TRBV5-8 and TRBJ1-5, with 7 bases identical to TRBD1. The V segment lost 6 bases and the J segment 6 bases; nucleotides outside the gene matches: 6. Germline CDR1 is SGHTS and CDR2 is YDEGEE. This CDR3 region has 13 residues. The CDR3 loop is CASTIDRVQPQHF. CDR3 DNA sequence: TGTGCCAGCACCATAGACAGGGTTCAGCCCCAGCATTTT.